These 18 T cell receptor beta chains were sequenced from one sample in a study of STAT5B mutations in CD4+ large granular lymphocyte leukemia (dated by TCRdb to 2021 to 2024). Library prep was done by the immunoSEQ multiplex PCR assay. TCRdb obtained this table from immuneACCESS and retained in-frame rearrangements with V and J assigned. These tables miss some clones; where compared with another copy, unresolved V genes account for less than half of the shortfall, and the remainder is unexplained. This sample is represented by over 30,000 clones; around 80% of them were singletons. The ten most abundant clones make up over 6% of the sample. Input material: CD4+ T cells from blood buffy coats. The source is a human donor in good health.

In its sample, this clone was seen a few times. The chain is built from TRBV2 and TRBJ1-1; no firm D call. CDR1 SNHLY and CDR2 FYNNEI come from the germline V gene. The CDR3 has 10 residues. Trimming left V 6 bases short and J 8 bases short, with 7 bases between. The CDR3 nucleotides are TGTGCCAGCAGGGGTGGAGAAGCTTTCTTT. It specifies CASRGGEAFF.

CDR3 DNA: TGTGCCAGCACCCCTGCTTGGGGGTTATCCTACGAGCAGTACTTC. This translates into CASTPAWGLSYEQYF. The V and J genes are TRBV7-2 and TRBJ2-7; possibly TRBD1 or TRBD2 for D (5 bases each). Germline V gives CDR1 SGHTA, CDR2 FQGNSA. There are 15 residues in the CDR3. The V end was cut by 7 bases, the J end by 1 base, with 17 bases between. The full variable domain, in which reference TRBV7-2 and TRBJ2-7 provide the parts outside the CDR3, is GAGVSQSPSNKVTEKGKDVELRCDPISGHTALYWYRQSLGQGLEFLIYFQGNSAPDKSGLPSDRFSAERTGGSVSTLTIQRTQQEDSAVYLCASTPAWGLSYEQYFGPGTRLTVT.

This chain links TRBV5-1 with TRBJ2-5; D not certain. CDR1 is SGHRS, CDR2 YFSETQ, per germline. Trimming took off 4 bases at V and 5 bases at J, with 9 bases between the two ends. The CDR3 is 12 amino acids. CDR3 amino acids: CASSPDAETQYF. As DNA, the CDR3 is TGCGCCAGCAGCCCTGACGCGGAGACCCAGTACTTC. Full variable domain (rest looked up from reference TRBV5-1 and TRBJ2-5): KAGVTQTPRYLIKTRGQQVTLSCSPISGHRSVSWYQQTPGQGLQFLFEYFSETQRNKGNFPGRFSGRQFSNSRSEMNVSTLELGDSALYLCASSPDAETQYFGPGTRLLVL.

The chain links TRBV7-2 to TRBJ2-1; 7 positions agree with TRBD2. Germline CDR1 reads SGHTA; CDR2 reads FQGNSA. With 1 base clipped from V and 1 base from J, the junction kept 4 bases outside the gene matches. The CDR3 is 16 amino acids. The CDR3 DNA reads as TGTGCCAGCAGCTTAGAGCGGGGTTTGTCCTACAATGAGCAGTTCTTC. Residues: CASSLERGLSYNEQFF. The full variable domain, rest sourced from reference TRBV7-2 and TRBJ2-1, is GAGVSQSPSNKVTEKGKDVELRCDPISGHTALYWYRQSLGQGLEFLIYFQGNSAPDKSGLPSDRFSAERTGGSVSTLTIQRTQQEDSAVYLCASSLERGLSYNEQFFGPGTRLTVL.

The chain combines TRBV20-1 with TRBJ1-2; the D is unclear. The CDR3 is 11 residues long. V was trimmed by 1 base and J by 4 bases, leaving 4 bases between them. CDR1 is DFQATT and CDR2 is SNEGSKA in the germline V gene (reference sequence). The CDR3 sequence: CSARVGYGYTF. CDR3 nucleotides: TGCAGTGCTAGAGTGGGCTATGGCTACACCTTC.

The chain couples TRBV7-8 to TRBJ2-5; D is undetermined. CDR3 size: 15 residues. Looked up from germline, CDR1 is SGHVS and CDR2 is FQNEAQ. V lost 5 bases and J lost 4, with 17 bases in between. CDR3 sequence: CASSPTRPDRETQYF. The DNA of the CDR3 is TGTGCCAGCAGCCCGACCCGCCCCGATCGAGAGACCCAGTACTTC.

This clone was picked up a small number of times. This chain joins TRBV5-1 and TRBJ1-2; the D gene is possibly TRBD1 (5 bases). Trimming took off 0 bases at V and 4 bases at J, with 13 bases between the two ends. Germline CDR1 SGHRS, CDR2 YFSETQ. The CDR3 is 15 amino acids. The DNA of the CDR3 is TGCGCCAGCAGCTTGGACGGGACGGATGCCTATGGCTACACCTTC. As protein: CASSLDGTDAYGYTF.

The gene calls are TRBV11-3 and TRBJ2-1, with TRBD2 identical over 10 bases. The CDR3 runs 15 residues. The germline V gene has CDR1 SGHNT and CDR2 YENEEA. Losses at the gene ends were 2 bases for V and 12 bases for J; bases not matched to a gene: 10. CDR3 loop: CASSLRSSGSQRQFF. The DNA of the CDR3 is TGTGCCAGCAGCTTAAGGTCTAGCGGGAGTCAGAGGCAGTTCTTC.

V is TRBV27 and J is TRBJ1-1, with D possibly being TRBD1 (6 bases). Germline CDR1 is MNHEY and CDR2 is SMNVEV (reference sequence). The CDR3 loop spans 13 amino acids. The ends were cut back, 8 bases at V and 1 base at J, with 11 bases in the middle. The CDR3 here is CASWRTANTEAFF. The DNA for the CDR3 is TGTGCCAGCTGGCGGACAGCGAACACTGAAGCTTTCTTT.

The chain has TRBV5-1 and TRBJ2-3; TRBD2 agrees at 12 bases. Germline V CDR1 and CDR2: SGHRS, YFSETQ. This CDR3 is built from 15 residues. Trimming cost V 1 base and J 9 bases; bases outside gene matches: 6. This CDR3 is CASSLMTSGSKTQYF. The CDR3 DNA sequence: TGCGCCAGCAGCTTGATGACTAGCGGGAGCAAGACGCAGTATTTT.

This clone occurred a few times. The chain carries TRBV20-1 and TRBJ1-1; D remains unclear. V was shortened by 4 bases and J by 1 base, with 4 bases between the two germline ends. The CDR3 covers 11 residues. Germline assignment: CDR1 DFQATT and CDR2 SNEGSKA (reference sequence). The chain's CDR3 is CSAKENTEAFF. In nucleotides, the CDR3 is TGCAGTGCTAAAGAGAACACTGAAGCTTTCTTT.

The V call is TRBV29-1, the J call TRBJ1-5; 9 bases agree with TRBD1. CDR3 length: 14 amino acids. With 6 bases clipped from V and 2 bases from J, the junction kept 5 bases outside the gene matches. Germline V gene sequence: CDR1 SQVTM, CDR2 ANQGSEA. CDR3 region: CSVRQGGGNQPQHF. The CDR3, as DNA: TGCAGCGTACGACAGGGGGGTGGCAATCAGCCCCAGCATTTT.

This clone was found a few times. The chain has TRBV29-1 and TRBJ1-1; D might be TRBD1 (5 bases). This CDR3 has 14 amino acids. Trimming pared 4 bases from V and 1 base from J, leaving 13 bases between. CDR1 and CDR2 from the germline V gene are SQVTM and ANQGSEA. Written as DNA, the CDR3 is TGCAGCGTTGGTCGTGGGGGACCGAACACTGAAGCTTTCTTT. Amino acid sequence: CSVGRGGPNTEAFF.

This clone occurred a few times. The chain is built from TRBV7-2 and TRBJ1-6, with D unclear. CDR3 length: 14 residues. V gave up 2 bases and J gave up 6 bases, with 8 bases separating them. The V gene's germline CDR1 is SGHTA and CDR2 FQGNSA. CDR3 protein: CASSLTIPNSPLHF. The CDR3 nucleotides read TGTGCCAGCAGCTTAACGATCCCTAATTCACCCCTCCACTTT.

The chain carries TRBV7-2 and TRBJ2-5, with 10 bases that match TRBD1. Trimming took 10 bases from V and 5 from J; bases not matched to a gene: 13. The germline V gene encodes CDR1 SGHTA and CDR2 FQGNSA. The CDR3 runs to 15 residues. Here the CDR3 reads CATRIGDRGGETQYF. The CDR3 nucleotides read TGTGCCACCCGAATTGGGGACAGGGGAGGTGAGACCCAGTACTTC.

The rearrangement uses TRBV5-1 and TRBJ2-2, with D perhaps matching TRBD2 (6 bases). CDR1 SGHRS and CDR2 YFSETQ come from the germline V gene. V gave up 4 bases and J gave up 6 bases, with 10 bases separating them. This CDR3 is built from 13 residues. CDR3 in amino acids: CASSLEGPGELFF. In nucleotides, the CDR3 is TGCGCCAGCAGCCTGGAGGGACCCGGGGAGCTGTTTTTT. The whole variable domain, remainder taken from reference TRBV5-1 and TRBJ2-2, is KAGVTQTPRYLIKTRGQQVTLSCSPISGHRSVSWYQQTPGQGLQFLFEYFSETQRNKGNFPGRFSGRQFSNSRSEMNVSTLELGDSALYLCASSLEGPGELFFGEGSRLTVL.

The genes are TRBV10-3 and TRBJ2-5; 10 bases match TRBD1. With 4 bases clipped from V and 7 bases from J, the junction kept 9 bases outside the gene matches. CDR1 is ENHRY, CDR2 SYGVKD, per germline. The CDR3 loop spans 15 amino acids. The CDR3 is CAISAGTGAVGTQYF. CDR3 sequence (DNA): TGTGCCATCAGTGCGGGGACAGGGGCAGTGGGGACCCAGTACTTC.

This chain uses TRBV18 with TRBJ2-3, with 14 bases aligning to TRBD2. Trimming at V came to 3 bases and at J to 2 bases, leaving 1 base not matched to a gene. The germline V gene encodes CDR1 KGHSH and CDR2 LQKENI. This CDR3 contains 16 residues. The CDR3 loop reads CASSPTSGGATDTQYF. DNA for the CDR3: TGTGCCAGCTCACCGACTAGCGGGGGGGCCACAGATACGCAGTATTTT.